The source of this T cell receptor (beta chain) is a study of OX40 agonist ivuxolimab in advanced cancers. Note on this clone: The antigen is unknown.

The study's findings and limits: Antigen specificity of clonally expanded peripheral T cells was not established.

The data were produced by immunoSEQ multiplex PCR, yet TCRdb's version contains in-frame clones alone and is incomplete. The data show about 70,000 clones, roughly 82% seen once. V lost 2 bases and J lost 5, with 3 bases in between. Germline V gene sequence: CDR1 SGHTA, CDR2 FQGNSA. This CDR3 has 11 amino acids. The cohort excluded patients with autoimmune disease history or systemic immunosuppression. The origin of this receptor is an adult with an advanced solid tumor such as melanoma, head and neck, liver or kidney cancer. The sample was CD4+ or CD8+ T cells sorted from blood, taken in a trial of the OX40 agonist ivuxolimab. This chain joins TRBV7-2 and TRBJ1-1, with D unresolved. CDR3 nucleotides: TGTGCCAGCAGCTTAAGGACTGAAGCTTTCTTT. Amino acids: CASSLRTEAFF.